This entry lists 10 T cell receptor beta chains sequenced from one sample in a study of blood T cell repertoires in COVID-19. Profiling relied on immunoSEQ multiplex PCR, and the TCRdb table lists in-frame clones only, not all of them. The profile shows around 300,000 clones, around 87% of them singletons. The sequenced sample was PBMCs or T cells enriched from blood (not recorded which). The source of these receptors is a woman in her late teens or twenties who had recovered from COVID-19.

V usage is TRBV27 and J usage is TRBJ1-2; 10 bases line up with TRBD1. J gave up 5 bases and V 2 bases, and 5 bases lay outside the gene matches. This CDR3 contains 15 residues. CDR1 MNHEY and CDR2 SMNVEV come from the germline V gene (reference sequence). The CDR3 bases are TGTGCCAGCAGTTTAAGGGGACAGGGGAGGTATGGCTACACCTTC. Amino acids: CASSLRGQGRYGYTF.

Here the CDR3 reads CASSKEHISYEQYF. DNA for the CDR3: TGTGCCAGTAGTAAGGAGCACATTTCCTACGAGCAGTACTTC. This chain uses TRBV19 with TRBJ2-7; D call uncertain. This CDR3 spans 14 amino acids. Germline assignment: CDR1 LNHDA and CDR2 SQIVND (reference sequence). V was pared by 4 bases and J by 1 base, with 11 bases between.

CDR3 sequence: CASSPTGSEQYF. CDR3 sequence (DNA): TGCGCCAGCAGCCCAACAGGGTCCGAGCAGTACTTC. The V call is TRBV5-1, the J call TRBJ2-7; D is perhaps TRBD1 (6 bases). Trimming cost V 4 bases and J 6 bases, with 11 bases left between them. The CDR3 runs 12 residues. Germline lookup yields CDR1 SGHRS and CDR2 YFSETQ.

The chain uses TRBV15 and TRBJ2-7, with 8 bases fitting TRBD2. In germline, CDR1 is LNHNV, CDR2 YYDKDF (reference sequence). The length of the CDR3 is 15 residues. Unmatched junction bases numbered 4, after V lost 1 base and J lost 2 bases. Here the CDR3 reads CATSRAGTRPYEQYF. CDR3 coding DNA: TGTGCCACCAGCAGAGCGGGGACTAGGCCCTACGAGCAGTACTTC.

The CDR3 reads CASSLVGARVGTEAFF. CDR3 DNA sequence: TGCGCCAGCAGCTTGGTAGGGGCCAGGGTTGGAACTGAAGCTTTCTTT. This chain links TRBV5-1 with TRBJ1-1, with D possibly being TRBD1 (5 bases). Germline values: CDR1 SGHRS, CDR2 YFSETQ. This CDR3 region has 16 residues. The V end was cut by 0 bases, the J end by 5 bases, with 17 bases between.

The rearrangement links TRBV5-4 to TRBJ2-7; D unresolved. V lost 0 bases to trimming and J lost 0 bases, with 4 bases between them. Germline V lookup: CDR1 SGHNT, CDR2 YYREEE (reference sequence). The CDR3 totals 13 residues. Written as DNA, the CDR3 is TGTGCCAGCAGCTTGGGCAGCTCCTACGAGCAGTACTTC. Translation gives CASSLGSSYEQYF.

The CDR3 coding sequence is TGTGCCAGCAGCCCCCAGGGGCTAGCGGGGGGGCATGTAGATACGCAGTATTTT. It codes for CASSPQGLAGGHVDTQYF. V usage is TRBV7-6 and J usage is TRBJ2-3, with 12 bases aligning to TRBD2. Per the germline V gene, CDR1 is SGHVS and CDR2 is FNYEAQ. V gave up 5 bases and J gave up 5 bases; unmatched junction bases: 14. The CDR3 spans 18 residues.

The genes are TRBV3-1 (or the pseudogene TRBV3-2) and TRBJ2-3; tentative D call: TRBD2 (5 bases). CDR1 is LGHDT, CDR2 YNNKEL, per germline (reference sequence). Trimming took off 1 base at V and 4 bases at J, with 9 bases between the two ends. CDR3 size: 14 residues. CDR3 DNA sequence: TGTGCCAGCAGCCAAGTAACTAGACCAGATACGCAGTATTTT. This translates into CASSQVTRPDTQYF.

The chain recombines TRBV19 with TRBJ1-1; a possible D gene is TRBD1 (5 bases). Germline values: CDR1 LNHDA, CDR2 SQIVND (reference sequence). The CDR3 covers 13 residues. V was pared by 3 bases and J by 3 bases, with 8 bases between. The CDR3 loop reads CASSIRTHTEAFF. As DNA, the CDR3 is TGTGCCAGTAGTATTCGGACACACACTGAAGCTTTCTTT.

The chain joins TRBV4-1 to TRBJ2-1; 13 bases fit TRBD2. Germline values: CDR1 MGHRA, CDR2 YSYEKL. V lost 2 bases to trimming and J lost 9 bases; unmatched junction nucleotides: 7. This CDR3 region has 16 residues. The CDR3 region is CASSQPLAGGSGEQFF. The CDR3 region has the DNA TGCGCCAGCAGCCAACCACTAGCGGGGGGGTCTGGTGAGCAGTTCTTC.